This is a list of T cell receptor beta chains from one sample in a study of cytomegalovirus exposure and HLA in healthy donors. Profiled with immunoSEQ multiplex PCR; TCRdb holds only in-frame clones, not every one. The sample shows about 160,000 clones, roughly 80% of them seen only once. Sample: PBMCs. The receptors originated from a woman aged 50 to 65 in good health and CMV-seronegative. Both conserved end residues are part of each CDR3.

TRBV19 CASRRDRGEKLFF
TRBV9 CASRREGVYNSPLHF
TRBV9 CASSAGTASEQYF
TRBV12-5 CASGLTDQGAYGYTF
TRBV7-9 CASSSTGGSEKLFF
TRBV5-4 CASSQGGGRTGNTIYF
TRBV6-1 CASSVPSTDTQYF
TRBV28 CASSVGVEAFF
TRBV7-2 CASSFQREKLFF
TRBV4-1 CASSRQGSDTEAFF
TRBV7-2 CASSLEIPSGIGTQYF
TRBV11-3 CASSLQGGVEQYF
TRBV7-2 CASSLVGQANYEQYF
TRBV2 CASSEVGGISYEQYF
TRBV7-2 CASSPKNTGELFF
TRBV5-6 CASSLGVDGAFF
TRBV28 CASSTTGTGQGDGYTF
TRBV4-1 CASSQDLGGTEAFF
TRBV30 CAWRALETQYF
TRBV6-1 CASSVGTGASYEQYF
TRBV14 CASSQVRGGHTF
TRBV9 CASSVGAGNTDTQYF
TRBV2 CAVKGGTEAFF
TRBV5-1 CASSWDLQETQYF
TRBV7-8 CASSRQGTDTQYF
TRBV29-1 CSVEAGQGYGYTF
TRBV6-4 CASSESGGNSPLHF
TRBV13 CASSLEGAAPNEQFF
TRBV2 CASSEARGGTGSHEQYF
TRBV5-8 CASSYVSNVRVNTEAFF